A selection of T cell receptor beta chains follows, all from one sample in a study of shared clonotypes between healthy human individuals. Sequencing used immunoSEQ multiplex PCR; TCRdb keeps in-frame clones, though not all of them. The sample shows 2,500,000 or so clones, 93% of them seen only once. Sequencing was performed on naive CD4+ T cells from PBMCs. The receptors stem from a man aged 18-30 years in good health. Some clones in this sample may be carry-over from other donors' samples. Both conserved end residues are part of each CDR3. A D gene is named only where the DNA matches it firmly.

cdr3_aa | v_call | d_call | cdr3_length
CASTPSGTGFESEKLFF | TRBV7-2 | TRBD1 | 17
CASSPPRFTSDEQFF | TRBV18 | . | 15
CASSLYTNTGELFF | TRBV5-1 | . | 14
CASGGLLLDEQYF | TRBV7-4 | TRBD2 | 13
CAIRSGSTDTQYF | TRBV6-6 | TRBD2 | 13
CAWSQQAALEAFF | TRBV30 | . | 13
CSVITRTSGRPSQETQYF | TRBV29-1 | TRBD2 | 18
CASWSYEQYF | TRBV10-2 | . | 10
CASSLRTGGSNQPQHF | TRBV28 | TRBD1 | 16
CASSFLAGGPPEQFF | TRBV5-1 | TRBD2 | 15
CASSVSGNLDTQYF | TRBV10-2 | TRBD2 | 14
CASSLGVGELFF | TRBV28 | . | 12
CASSSLGPPSTEAFF | TRBV5-1 | . | 15
CASSPQPVGSYEQYF | TRBV5-6 | . | 15
CASRDPRAARETQYF | TRBV27 | . | 15
CASSRLGGAYEQYF | TRBV19 | . | 14
CASSYTRTTRGTEAFF | TRBV6-5 | . | 16
CASSADGDSGANVLTF | TRBV9 | . | 16
CASSYAGRANTGELFF | TRBV6-5 | . | 16
CASSSPLTNGDNEQFF | TRBV11-3 | . | 16
CASSEIWYEQYF | TRBV25-1 | . | 12
CASRPGLGGSPLHF | TRBV6-5 | . | 14
CASSTSSGRAFNEQFF | TRBV10-1 | TRBD2 | 16
CASARGEKLFF | TRBV7-9 | . | 11
CASSPRARTDIYEQYF | TRBV11-2 | . | 16
CASSLRGAGNQPQHF | TRBV7-2 | . | 15
CASSWIAGEQFF | TRBV7-2 | TRBD2 | 12
CASSPKTTILSNQPQHF | TRBV16 | . | 17
CASSPLGAGANVLTF | TRBV6-6 | . | 15
CSVGLVRDEQFF | TRBV29-1 | . | 12
CASSRGPSGRAGKNIQYF | TRBV5-6 | TRBD2 | 18
CASLLAPGNQPQHF | TRBV5-5 | . | 14
CASSGGQGGTDTQYF | TRBV10-1 | TRBD1 | 15
CASSFIAGNPFGNEQFF | TRBV28 | TRBD2 | 17
CASSLGGTEKLFF | TRBV7-9 | TRBD1 | 13
CASSVGGFSYEQYF | TRBV9 | . | 14
CASSLLRGTDTQYF | TRBV5-1 | . | 14
CASIPRGQGYEQYF | TRBV6-1 | TRBD1 | 14
CAWGWTDTQYF | TRBV30 | . | 11
CASSPKDRGHTEAFF | TRBV18 | TRBD1 | 15
CASSQPDRANYGYTF | TRBV4-1 | TRBD1 | 15
CASSSSGGRRTYEQYF | TRBV19 | TRBD2 | 16